This T cell receptor (beta chain) was sequenced during a study of blood T cells in healthy people across ages. This clonotype was observed a few times. Through a sample-barcoded 5' primer and a J-beta primer mix, a second PCR was run for about 7 to 12 cycles. TCRdb reprocessed the 5' RACE reads with MiXCR, giving one entry per CDR3 protein. This repertoire shows roughly 700,000 distinct CDR3 sequences, roughly 25% found once; its top ten account for just under 9.5%. This CDR3 has 15 amino acids. V trimming: 1 base; J trimming: 0 bases; junction bases outside the gene matches: 2. Germline V gene sequence: CDR1 LGHDT, CDR2 YNNKEL (reference sequence). The sample was also linked to a second study, of T cells of mothers and their children.

Sequenced material: blood. The clonotype comes from a boy younger than 18 in good health. The chain links TRBV3-1 to TRBJ2-5; TRBD2 agrees at 7 bases. The CDR3 region has the DNA TGTGCCAGCAGCCAAGGTAGCGGGCACCAAGAGACCCAGTACTTC. It is translated as CASSQGSGHQETQYF.